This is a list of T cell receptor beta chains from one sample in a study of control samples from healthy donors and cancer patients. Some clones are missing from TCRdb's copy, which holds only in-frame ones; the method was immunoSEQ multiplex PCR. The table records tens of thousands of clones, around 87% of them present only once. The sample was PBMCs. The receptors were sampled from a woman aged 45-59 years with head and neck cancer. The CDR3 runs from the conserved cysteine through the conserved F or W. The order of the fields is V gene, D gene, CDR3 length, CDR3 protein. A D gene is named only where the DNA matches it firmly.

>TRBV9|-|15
CASSVGTAGGSPLHF
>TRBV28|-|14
CASSLTVGPTEAFF
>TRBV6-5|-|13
CASSPSGGYGYTF
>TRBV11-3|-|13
CASRPPWEDTQYF
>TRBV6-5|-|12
CASSKTTGELFF
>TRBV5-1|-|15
CASSSQGSTDSPLHF
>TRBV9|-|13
CASSRSGRETQYF
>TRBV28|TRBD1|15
CASSRPGTANEKLFF
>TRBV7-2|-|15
CASSLVGSSGNTIYF
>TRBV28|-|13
CASSSDKLYGYTF
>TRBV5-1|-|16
CASSLGGTSPEETQYF
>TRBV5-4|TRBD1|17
CASSFPQGPRKSGELFF
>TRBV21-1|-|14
CASSKVAREDEQYF
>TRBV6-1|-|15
CASSEQGRGGQPQHF
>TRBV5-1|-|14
CASSGQAPSYEQYF
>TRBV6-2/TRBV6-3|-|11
CASSFLSEQYF
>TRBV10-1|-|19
CASSAPHGLGTHNTGELFF
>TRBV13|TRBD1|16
CASSFTSLTGTTEAFF
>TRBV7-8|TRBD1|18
CASSPIPLSGTGSYEQYF
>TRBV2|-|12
CASLGTKYEQYF
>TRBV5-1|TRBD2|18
CASSRQTSGGQNTGELFF
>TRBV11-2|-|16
CASSLVVGGHYNEQFF
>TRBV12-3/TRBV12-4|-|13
CASSLAGGTEAFF
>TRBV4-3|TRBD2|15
CASSQDQLATGELFF
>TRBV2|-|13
CASSANRRPGYTF
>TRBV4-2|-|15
CASSQEWDYDRAQHF
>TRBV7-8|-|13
CASSLESPTEAFF
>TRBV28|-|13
CASSSQPGNIQYF
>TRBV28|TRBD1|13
CASRHRGIHEQYF
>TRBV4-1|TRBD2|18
CASSQERLAGVLKGEQFF
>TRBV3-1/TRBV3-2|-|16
CASSQGDGYSTDTQYF